Listed below are T cell receptor beta chains from one sample, sequenced in a study of blood T cell repertoires in COVID-19. Using immunoSEQ multiplex PCR, the repertoire was profiled, and TCRdb retains in-frame clones only, with some absent. Among 200,000 to 250,000 clones, 90% to 95% were seen once, and the ten largest hold around 0.84%. Sequencing was performed on peripheral blood. These TCRs come from a man aged 55 to 70 with COVID-19, enrolled during active disease. CDR3s leave out the opening cysteine and the closing phenylalanine or tryptophan.

V | CDR3
TRBV30 | AWKDDRPDSGNTIY
TRBV5-1 | ASSLDKSYNEQF
TRBV7-9 | ASSKQTAYEQY
TRBV6-6 | ASSGDRGSYGYT
TRBV19 | ASSIAGEGAQY
TRBV3-1/TRBV3-2 | ASSQSGLRTSGSSDEQY
TRBV5-1 | ASSFRQGVGGYT
TRBV9 | ASSVAVQGAEETQY
TRBV19 | ASSVPQGAGYGYT
TRBV5-5 | ASSSTGQSYNEQF
TRBV27 | ASSSPTRGGGREQF
TRBV30 | AWKQGSSGNTIY
TRBV5-4 | ASSEGTELEKLF
TRBV7-2 | ASSLASQWGTGEQY
TRBV9 | ASSVTPGLAGSYEQY
TRBV5-1 | ASRQGQGTDTQY
TRBV7-2 | ASSSYPFDSQPQH
TRBV11-3 | ASSPGQGASGANVLT
TRBV9 | ASSVGQGGMNTEAF
TRBV27 | ASIHGREHNEQF
TRBV28 | ASSLIRTPNTGELF
TRBV4-3 | ASSQDLGDYEQY
TRBV7-9 | ASSLEGGAYNSPLH
TRBV7-2 | ASSQGGLTGNTIY
TRBV4-2 | ASSQETSGRPGWDTQY